This T cell receptor beta chain was captured by sequencing in a study of T cells after yellow fever vaccination. TCRdb re-called the 5' RACE reads with MiXCR, one entry per CDR3 protein. The data show 400,000 to 450,000 distinct CDR3 sequences, 15% to 20% seen once. The V and J ends lost 8 bases and 10 bases, in that order; junction bases with no gene match: 14. The length of the CDR3 is 14 residues. Germline CDR1 reads MNHEY; CDR2 reads SVGAGI. The clonotype originates from a young man who received the YFV17D yellow fever vaccine. The sample here was PBMCs, taken before the yellow fever booster vaccination. The V and J genes are TRBV6-5 and TRBJ1-5, with 7 bases fitting TRBD1. The CDR3 spells CASYRTGTIEPQHF. CDR3 DNA: TGTGCCAGCTATAGGACAGGAACAATCGAACCCCAGCATTTT.